The sequence of this T cell receptor (beta chain) was determined in a study of cytomegalovirus exposure and HLA in healthy donors. Study-wide results and caveats: It was confirmed in vitro that a few of the CMV-associated chains were specific for CMV antigens. Associated with cytomegalovirus, according to the listing, were approximately 160 TCR beta chains.

This clone was counted a few times. Its target is not known. Primers for the PCR totalled 60 Vbeta and 13 Jbeta. Clones were sequenced by immunoSEQ multiplex PCR, and TCRdb holds only the in-frame ones, with some missing. This sample has about 95,000 clones; just under 80% occur once, and the top ten carry approximately 4%. The source of this sequence is a woman aged 35 to 49 in good health and CMV-seropositive. The sample taken for sequencing was PBMCs.

CDR3 in amino acids: CASSQGQENTEAFF. CDR3 DNA: TGTGCCAGCTCGCAGGGACAGGAGAACACTGAAGCTTTCTTT. The J gene is TRBJ1-1, the V gene TRBV18, with 8 bases aligning to TRBD1. V was clipped by 6 bases and J by 1 base; unmatched bases: 4. The CDR3 runs to 14 residues. Germline CDR1 reads KGHSH; CDR2 reads LQKENI.